These 24 T cell receptor beta chains were sequenced from one sample in a study of shared clonotypes between healthy human individuals. Using immunoSEQ multiplex PCR, the repertoire was profiled, and TCRdb retains in-frame clones only, with some absent. The sample has roughly 1 million clones, approximately 78% seen once. What was sequenced was memory CD4+ T cells from PBMCs. Subset in this sample: CD45RA-negative fraction. The source is a man younger than 35 in good health. Some clones in this sample may be carry-over from other donors' samples.

This clone showed up just once. The chain combines TRBV9 with TRBJ2-7; 7 nucleotides line up with TRBD1. This CDR3 has 15 amino acids. Germline V lookup: CDR1 SGDLS, CDR2 YYNGEE. After removal of 2 bases from V and 7 bases from J, the junction contained 12 bases not matched to a gene. The CDR3 DNA follows: TGTGCCAGCAGCGTGGGGACAGCTAGTACGTGGGAGCAGTACTTC. This gives the protein CASSVGTASTWEQYF.

The chain couples TRBV28 to TRBJ1-1; D remains ambiguous. The CDR3 has 14 amino acids. Looked up from germline, CDR1 is MDHEN and CDR2 is SYDVKM. Trimming cost V 6 bases and J 1 base, with 12 bases left between them. The CDR3 protein is CASRTTPRNTEAFF. CDR3 in DNA: TGTGCCAGCAGGACGACACCAAGGAACACTGAAGCTTTCTTT.

This clone appeared many times. The CDR3 bases are TGCAGCGTGACCGTGACAGGGGTTTACGAAAAACTGTTTTTT. This gives the protein CSVTVTGVYEKLFF. This chain joins TRBV29-1 and TRBJ1-4; 8 bases are a match to TRBD1. Germline V lookup: CDR1 SQVTM, CDR2 ANQGSEA. V lost 6 bases, J lost 8 bases, and 11 bases stayed unmatched. The CDR3 extends over 14 amino acids.

This chain connects TRBV18 to TRBJ2-1; D is uncertain. CDR1 and CDR2 (germline): KGHSH, LQKENI. Trimming left V 3 bases short and J 9 bases short, with 12 bases between. The CDR3 runs to 13 residues. The CDR3 spells CASSPRNDAEQFF. Written as DNA, the CDR3 is TGTGCCAGCTCACCGAGAAACGATGCTGAGCAGTTCTTC. Using reference TRBV18 and TRBJ2-1 for the parts outside the CDR3, the full variable domain is NAGVMQNPRHLVRRRGQEARLRCSPMKGHSHVYWYRQLPEEGLKFMVYLQKENIIDESGMPKERFSAEFPKEGPSILRIQQVVRGDSAAYFCASSPRNDAEQFFGPGTRLTVL.

J is TRBJ1-6 and V is TRBV7-9; D perhaps matches TRBD1 (5 bases). V was shortened by 1 base and J by 10 bases, with 23 bases between the two germline ends. There are 18 residues in the CDR3. Germline values: CDR1 SEHNR, CDR2 FQNEAQ (reference sequence). CDR3: CASSLDSGGTRKRSPLHF. The DNA for the CDR3 is TGTGCCAGCAGCTTAGATAGCGGTGGGACCCGTAAGAGGTCACCCCTCCACTTT.

This clone was detected only a few times. The V and J genes are TRBV6-6 and TRBJ2-2; D gene ambiguous. V was clipped by 7 bases and J by 5 bases, with 8 bases between them. Germline assignment: CDR1 MNHNY and CDR2 SVGAGI (reference sequence). The CDR3 runs 12 residues. DNA for the CDR3: TGTGCCAGCAATCTAGGTACCGGGGAGCTGTTTTTT. The encoded protein is CASNLGTGELFF.

This chain connects TRBV18 to TRBJ2-7; the match to TRBD2 covers 10 bases. V lost 6 bases, J lost 2 bases, and 10 bases stayed unmatched. This CDR3 has 16 amino acids. The germline gives CDR1 KGHSH, CDR2 LQKENI. CDR3 nucleotide sequence: TGTGCCAGCTCCCGGGGTAGCGGGAGGTTCCCCTACGAGCAGTACTTC. Protein: CASSRGSGRFPYEQYF.

This clone was counted once. The V gene is TRBV9, the J gene TRBJ2-1, with TRBD1 identical over 7 bases. The CDR3 contains 13 residues. Germline loops: CDR1 SGDLS, CDR2 YYNGEE. V shed 1 base and J 9 bases; nucleotides not matched to a gene: 4. CDR3 bases: TGTGCCAGCAGCGTACTACAGGGGAGTGAGCAGTTCTTC. Translation gives CASSVLQGSEQFF.

V is TRBV6-1 and J is TRBJ1-2, with D perhaps matching TRBD1 (5 bases). Per the germline V gene, CDR1 is MNHNS and CDR2 is SASEGT. The CDR3 extends over 14 amino acids. Trimming left V 1 base short and J 8 bases short, with 14 bases between. In nucleotides, the CDR3 is TGTGCCAGCAGTGAAGGGGGGATCTCCCCCGGCTACACCTTC. Its protein is CASSEGGISPGYTF.

V and J are TRBV9 and TRBJ1-1; D gene unclear. V lost 0 bases and J lost 3, with 6 bases in between. Germline V gene lookup returns CDR1 SGDLS and CDR2 YYNGEE. The CDR3 has 13 residues. CDR3 sequence: CASSVADYTEAFF. In DNA form, the CDR3 reads TGTGCCAGCAGCGTAGCAGATTACACTGAAGCTTTCTTT.

The chain recombines TRBV19 with TRBJ1-2, with 7 bases aligning to TRBD1. The V gene's germline CDR1 is LNHDA and CDR2 SQIVND (reference sequence). V lost 7 bases and J lost 2; bases outside the gene matches: 13. This CDR3 has 16 amino acids. CDR3 sequence reads: CASMGQQGTQNYGYTF. The DNA for the CDR3 is TGTGCCAGTATGGGACAGCAAGGCACCCAAAACTATGGCTACACCTTC.

The chain combines TRBV5-1 with TRBJ2-7; the D call may be TRBD1 or TRBD2 (5 bases each). The CDR3 has 16 amino acids. Trimming took 3 bases from V and 2 from J, leaving 18 bases between them. Germline V gives CDR1 SGHRS, CDR2 YFSETQ. This CDR3 is CASSWQGRGDTYEQYF. In nucleotides, the CDR3 is TGCGCCAGCAGCTGGCAGGGTAGGGGAGACACCTACGAGCAGTACTTC.

The rearrangement links TRBV5-5 to TRBJ1-5, with unresolved D. Germline CDR1 is SGHKS and CDR2 is YYEKEE (reference sequence). The CDR3 has 15 amino acids. The V end lost 4 bases, the J end lost 7 bases, and 18 bases lay between the germline ends. CDR3: CASSLTDTAGQPQHF. The CDR3 DNA reads as TGTGCCAGCAGCCTTACAGATACGGCCGGACAGCCCCAGCATTTT.

This clone appeared a few times. The chain employs TRBV27 and TRBJ2-3; D may correspond to TRBD1 or TRBD2 (5 bases each). The V gene lost 4 bases and the J gene lost 1 base, with 18 bases spanning the gap. This CDR3 is built from 17 residues. The germline CDR1 and CDR2 sequences are MNHEY and SMNVEV (reference sequence). The CDR3 region is CASSSPGRAGGTDTQYF. For the CDR3, the DNA is TGTGCCAGCAGTTCGCCAGGGCGAGCCGGGGGCACAGATACGCAGTATTTT.

This clone has a handful of counts. The chain recombines TRBV6-5 with TRBJ2-5; D uncertain. V was shortened by 7 bases and J by 5 bases, with 14 bases between the two germline ends. From germline, CDR1 is MNHEY and CDR2 SVGAGI. This CDR3 comprises 13 residues. The CDR3 reads CASTSPGRETQYF. CDR3 bases: TGTGCCAGCACCTCCCCGGGTCGTGAGACCCAGTACTTC.

The chain has TRBV5-1 and TRBJ2-6; D may be TRBD1 (5 bases). CDR1 is SGHRS, CDR2 YFSETQ, per germline. This CDR3 is built from 16 residues. Trimming took off 0 bases at V and 2 bases at J, with 9 bases between the two ends. The CDR3 protein is CASSLDPGTGANVLTF. The CDR3 DNA follows: TGCGCCAGCAGCTTGGATCCAGGGACTGGGGCCAACGTCCTGACTTTC. Full variable domain (outside the CDR3, taken from reference TRBV5-1 and TRBJ2-6): KAGVTQTPRYLIKTRGQQVTLSCSPISGHRSVSWYQQTPGQGLQFLFEYFSETQRNKGNFPGRFSGRQFSNSRSEMNVSTLELGDSALYLCASSLDPGTGANVLTFGAGSRLTVL.

The CDR3 sequence is CASNPAQREGYEQYF. The CDR3 region has the DNA TGTGCCAGCAACCCCGCCCAGCGGGAGGGGTACGAGCAGTACTTC. The rearrangement links TRBV28 to TRBJ2-7, with 10 bases fitting TRBD2. This CDR3 is built from 15 residues. V dropped 7 bases and J dropped 4; count of bases not matched to a gene: 10. CDR1 is MDHEN and CDR2 is SYDVKM in the germline V gene.

The V call is TRBV28, the J call TRBJ2-1, with D maybe TRBD2 (5 bases). V lost 7 bases and J 8 bases, leaving 15 bases between the germline ends. The CDR3 length is 13 residues. Germline loops: CDR1 MDHEN, CDR2 SYDVKM. The CDR3 region has the DNA TGTGCCAGCACCACATCGTTGCGGGATGAGCAGTTCTTC. Protein product: CASTTSLRDEQFF.

This clone occurred once. The rearrangement joins TRBV5-1 to TRBJ1-3, with D possibly matching TRBD1 (5 bases). The V and J ends lost 3 bases and 2 bases respectively, with 9 bases between them. Germline CDR1 is SGHRS and CDR2 is YFSETQ. The CDR3 is 14 residues long. The CDR3 loop is CASSWGFPGNTIYF. The CDR3 nucleotides are TGCGCCAGCAGCTGGGGGTTTCCTGGAAACACCATATATTTT.

The chain joins TRBV7-3 to TRBJ2-1; D is undetermined. Trimming cost V 0 bases and J 8 bases, with 14 bases left between them. The CDR3 length is 15 residues. The germline V gene has CDR1 SGHTA and CDR2 FQGTGA. The CDR3 spells CASSLTRTRLDEQFF. CDR3 bases: TGTGCCAGCAGCTTAACTAGGACCCGTTTGGATGAGCAGTTCTTC. The variable domain in full, completed from reference TRBV7-3 and TRBJ2-1, reads GAGVSQTPSNKVTEKGKYVELRCDPISGHTALYWYRQSLGQGPEFLIYFQGTGAADDSGLPNDRFFAVRPEGSVSTLKIQRTERGDSAVYLCASSLTRTRLDEQFFGPGTRLTVL.

This clone appeared a single time. The V gene is TRBV27, the J gene TRBJ2-1; TRBD1 matches at 8 bases. The CDR3 has 16 amino acids. The V and J ends lost 2 bases and 6 bases, in that order; junction bases with no gene match: 9. Per germline, CDR1 MNHEY and CDR2 SMNVEV (reference sequence). This CDR3 reads CASSLGFRDRLNEQFF. CDR3 nucleotide sequence: TGTGCCAGCAGTTTAGGTTTTCGGGACAGGCTCAATGAGCAGTTCTTC.

The chain has TRBV6-6 and TRBJ2-3; 9 nucleotides agree with TRBD2. The V and J ends lost 2 bases and 6 bases, in that order; junction bases with no gene match: 6. This CDR3 is built from 15 residues. Per the germline V gene, CDR1 is MNHNY and CDR2 is SVGAGI (reference sequence). The CDR3 DNA reads as TGTGCCAGCAGTTACGTCCTAGCGGGAAGGGATACGCAGTATTTT. This gives the protein CASSYVLAGRDTQYF.

The chain combines TRBV2 with TRBJ2-5; D uncertain. Germline V gene lookup returns CDR1 SNHLY and CDR2 FYNNEI. The V and J ends lost 7 bases and 3 bases respectively, with 12 bases between them. The length of the CDR3 is 13 residues. The CDR3 sequence: CASNQEAEETQYF. CDR3 DNA: TGTGCCAGCAACCAAGAGGCGGAAGAGACCCAGTACTTC. The complete variable domain, with remaining parts taken from reference TRBV2 and TRBJ2-5, reads EPEVTQTPSHQVTQMGQEVILRCVPISNHLYFYWYRQILGQKVEFLVSFYNNEISEKSEIFDDQFSVERPDGSNFTLKIRSTKLEDSAMYFCASNQEAEETQYFGPGTRLLVL.

This chain's CDR3 is CASGAAYGYTF. CDR3 DNA: TGTGCCAGCGGGGCAGCCTATGGCTACACCTTC. The chain recombines TRBV28 with TRBJ1-2; D possibly corresponds to TRBD1 (5 bases). CDR3 length: 11 amino acids. The germline V and J ends were trimmed by 8 bases and 4 bases, with 8 bases remaining between them. Germline CDR1 and CDR2: MDHEN and SYDVKM.